This is a list of T cell receptor beta chains from one sample in a study of blood T cell repertoires in COVID-19. Produced via immunoSEQ multiplex PCR; TCRdb's table is partial and in-frame only. This repertoire shows around 59,000 clones, 70% to 75% found once; its top ten account for roughly 18%. Sequencing was performed on peripheral blood. These receptors were obtained from a woman aged 50 to 60 with active or convalescent COVID-19. CDR3s include the opening cysteine and the closing phenylalanine or tryptophan. A D gene is named only where the DNA matches it firmly. Where a row states a size, it is once, few, many or the class of an expanded clone; other rows omit it.

>TRBV30|TRBJ1-2|-|-
TGTGCCTGGAGCCTAGACACAGGGACCTATGGCTACACCTTC
CAWSLDTGTYGYTF
>TRBV4-1|TRBJ2-7|-|-
TGCGCCAGCAGCCAAGAACCGGACAGCACCTACGAGCAGTACTTC
CASSQEPDSTYEQYF
>TRBV28|TRBJ1-2|TRBD1|few
TGTGCCAGCAGTCCAACAGGGGATCGGGACTATGGCTACACCTTC
CASSPTGDRDYGYTF
>TRBV3-1/TRBV3-2|TRBJ2-2|TRBD2|-
TGTGCCAGCAGCCAGAGATCGGGCGTCGGGGGGGTGAGCACCGGGGAGCTGTTTTTT
CASSQRSGVGGVSTGELFF
>TRBV5-1|TRBJ1-4|-|once
TGCGCCAGCAGCTTGGGCGGGTCCGGAAAACTGTTTTTT
CASSLGGSGKLFF
>TRBV5-1|TRBJ1-1|-|-
TGCGCCAGCAGCTGGAACAGGGCCACTGAAGCTTTCTTT
CASSWNRATEAFF
>TRBV27|TRBJ2-2|-|few
TGTGCCAGCAGGTCGGGCACCGGGGAGCTGTTTTTT
CASRSGTGELFF
>TRBV18|TRBJ1-1|-|-
TGTGCCAGCTCACCACAGGGACAGAACACTGAAGCTTTCTTT
CASSPQGQNTEAFF
>TRBV2|TRBJ1-2|-|few
TGTGCCAGCAGTGACCAGGGTACACCCTATGGCTACACCTTC
CASSDQGTPYGYTF
>TRBV5-1|TRBJ1-2|TRBD1|-
TGCGCCAGCAGCTTGGGCAGGGGGCTCGGCGGCTACACCTTC
CASSLGRGLGGYTF
>TRBV5-4|TRBJ1-1|TRBD1|many
TGTGCCAGCAGCTCCCGGACAGGGTCGAACACTGAAGCTTTCTTT
CASSSRTGSNTEAFF
>TRBV10-3|TRBJ2-3|TRBD2|-
TGTGCCATCAGTTCTAGCGGGAAGTCGGATACGCAGTATTTT
CAISSSGKSDTQYF
>TRBV18|TRBJ1-6|-|-
TGTGCCAGCTCACCAGAGCAGGGTGCGGAGTCACCCCTCCACTTT
CASSPEQGAESPLHF
>TRBV28|TRBJ1-5|-|once
TGTGCCAGCAGTACCATGCGTTATAGCAATCAGCCCCAGCATTTT
CASSTMRYSNQPQHF
>TRBV9|TRBJ2-3|-|few
TGTGCCAGCAGCGTAAGAGGGATCACAGATACGCAGTATTTT
CASSVRGITDTQYF
>TRBV4-1|TRBJ2-7|TRBD1|-
TGCGCCAGCAGCCGGACAGGGGCCGACTACGAGCAGTACTTC
CASSRTGADYEQYF
>TRBV7-2|TRBJ2-5|-|-
TGTGCCAGCAGCTCCCTAGAGGGGGTCTGGGAGACCCAGTACTTC
CASSSLEGVWETQYF
>TRBV28|TRBJ2-5|TRBD2|-
TGTGCCAGCAGTTTGTCTAGCGGAAAAGAGACCCAGTACTTC
CASSLSSGKETQYF
>TRBV5-1|TRBJ2-3|TRBD2|once
TGCGCCAGCAGTGGGGGGGATTGGGCAGATACGCAGTATTTT
CASSGGDWADTQYF
>TRBV19|TRBJ2-7|TRBD1|-
TGTGCCAGTGGGACAGGGTTCTCCTACGAGCAGTACTTC
CASGTGFSYEQYF
>TRBV19|TRBJ1-1|-|-
TGTGCCAGTAGTACCTCCTGGAACACTGAAGCTTTCTTT
CASSTSWNTEAFF
>TRBV28|TRBJ1-1|-|-
TGTGCCAGCAGACCCCGTGGGGCCTCGGATGAAGCTTTCTTT
CASRPRGASDEAFF
>TRBV5-6|TRBJ2-1|TRBD2|-
TGTGCCAGCACCTATTGGGGACTAGCGGGAGGGTTCAATGAGCAGTTCTTC
CASTYWGLAGGFNEQFF